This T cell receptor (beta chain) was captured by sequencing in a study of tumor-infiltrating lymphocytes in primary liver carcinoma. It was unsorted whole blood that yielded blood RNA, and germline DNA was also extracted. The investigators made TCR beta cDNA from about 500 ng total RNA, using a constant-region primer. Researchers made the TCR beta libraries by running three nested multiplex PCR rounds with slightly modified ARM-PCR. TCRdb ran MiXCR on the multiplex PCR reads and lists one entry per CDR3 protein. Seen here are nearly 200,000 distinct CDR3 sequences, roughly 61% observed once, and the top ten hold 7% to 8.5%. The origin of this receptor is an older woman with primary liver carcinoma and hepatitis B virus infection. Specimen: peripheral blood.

The CDR3 nucleotides are TGCGCCAGCAGCTTGCCCGTTGGGAGGTACAATGAGCAGTTCTTC. Residues: CASSLPVGRYNEQFF. V is TRBV5-1 and J is TRBJ2-1; D perhaps matches TRBD2 (6 bases). Trimming took off 1 base at V and 4 bases at J, with 12 bases between the two ends. Germline values: CDR1 SGHRS, CDR2 YFSETQ. The CDR3 length is 15 residues.